These 11 T cell receptor beta chains share one sample of origin, sequenced in a study of control samples from healthy donors and cancer patients. Measured with immunoSEQ multiplex PCR; TCRdb has only the in-frame clones, and not every one. The clone table shows some 190,000 clones, with the ten largest holding 2% to 2.5%. What was sequenced was blood. The receptors come from a woman in her 30s in good health.

V and J are TRBV10-1 and TRBJ1-4; tentatively, D is TRBD1 (5 bases). The germline CDR1 and CDR2 sequences are WNHNN and SYGVQD (reference sequence). V was cut by 7 bases and J by 8 bases, with 17 bases left in between. CDR3 length: 14 amino acids. CDR3 coding DNA: TGCGCCAGCAAAGCGGGGGGATCGAAGGAAAAACTGTTTTTT. Its translation: CASKAGGSKEKLFF.

V gene TRBV4-1 combines with J gene TRBJ2-1; 7 bases are a match to TRBD1. The germline V gene encodes CDR1 MGHRA and CDR2 YSYEKL. V lost 8 bases and J lost 16; bases outside the gene matches: 11. CDR3 length: 11 residues. CDR3 nucleotide sequence: TGCGCCAGCGGCGAAACCGGGACAGCCTTCTTC. This gives the protein CASGETGTAFF.

The chain couples TRBV7-3 to TRBJ1-1; TRBD1 matches 8 bases. CDR3 length: 14 residues. V shed 1 base, J shed 5 bases, and the junction held 3 bases outside the gene matches. Looked up from germline, CDR1 is SGHTA and CDR2 is FQGTGA. CDR3 residues: CASSLNQGATEAFF. CDR3 in DNA: TGTGCCAGCAGCTTAAACCAGGGGGCGACTGAAGCTTTCTTT.

The chain uses TRBV6-1 and TRBJ2-7; 9 bases fit TRBD2. The CDR3 has 15 residues. The trim removed 1 base at V and 4 bases at J, leaving 5 bases unmatched. Germline V gene data show CDR1 as MNHNS and CDR2 as SASEGT. In DNA form, the CDR3 reads TGTGCCAGCAGTGAAGTCCTCAGCGGGGGGTACGAGCAGTACTTC. Its protein is CASSEVLSGGYEQYF.

The V gene is TRBV27, the J gene TRBJ2-1; no firm D call. The ends were cut back, 1 base at V and 7 bases at J, with 5 bases in the middle. Germline CDR1 reads MNHEY; CDR2 reads SMNVEV (reference sequence). The CDR3 is 12 residues long. CDR3 amino acids: CASSLWGNEQFF. CDR3 nucleotide sequence: TGTGCCAGCAGTTTATGGGGAAATGAGCAGTTCTTC.

This CDR3 reads CAWRTRNSNTEAFF. CDR3 DNA sequence: TGTGCCTGGAGGACCCGGAATTCGAACACTGAAGCTTTCTTT. The gene calls are TRBV5-4 and TRBJ1-1; D unclear. This CDR3 region has 14 residues. Between the trimmed V and J ends, which lost 10 bases and 1 base, there was a span of 17 bases. CDR1 and CDR2 from the germline V gene are SGHNT and YYREEE (reference sequence).

This chain links TRBV13 with TRBJ2-3; 7 bases align to TRBD1. The CDR3 extends over 20 amino acids. Per germline, CDR1 PRHDT and CDR2 FYEKMQ (reference sequence). V gave up 4 bases and J gave up 0 bases; unmatched junction bases: 19. The CDR3 loop reads CASSSQVGLTPGQSTDTQYF. In nucleotides, the CDR3 is TGTGCCAGCAGCTCCCAGGTCGGTTTGACTCCGGGACAGAGCACAGATACGCAGTATTTT.

The chain employs TRBV4-1 and TRBJ2-1; possibly TRBD2 for D (6 bases). With 0 bases removed from V and 10 bases from J, the gap between germline ends came to 10 bases. The length of the CDR3 is 13 residues. Germline V gene lookup returns CDR1 MGHRA and CDR2 YSYEKL. CDR3 residues: CASSQDRGREQFF. The CDR3 nucleotides read TGCGCCAGCAGCCAAGATCGTGGGAGGGAGCAGTTCTTC.

The rearrangement links TRBV28 to TRBJ1-4; 10 bases align to TRBD1. The ends lost 2 bases at V and 10 bases at J; junction bases unmatched: 4. Germline V gene sequence: CDR1 MDHEN, CDR2 SYDVKM. The CDR3 covers 14 residues. The DNA of the CDR3 is TGTGCCAGCAGTTTAGGGGACAGGGGAGGAAAACTGTTTTTT. Its translation is CASSLGDRGGKLFF.

This sequence joins TRBV5-1 and TRBJ1-4, with TRBD1 as a possible D gene (6 bases). In germline, CDR1 is SGHRS, CDR2 YFSETQ. The V end lost 4 bases, the J end lost 13 bases, and 20 bases lay between the germline ends. The length of the CDR3 is 14 residues. CDR3 residues: CASSDGGGLTGLFF. The CDR3 DNA reads TGCGCCAGCAGCGACGGCGGGGGCCTAACGGGACTGTTTTTT. The full variable domain, rest sourced from reference TRBV5-1 and TRBJ1-4, is KAGVTQTPRYLIKTRGQQVTLSCSPISGHRSVSWYQQTPGQGLQFLFEYFSETQRNKGNFPGRFSGRQFSNSRSEMNVSTLELGDSALYLCASSDGGGLTGLFFGSGTQLSVL.

The rearrangement joins TRBV12-3 or TRBV12-4 to TRBJ2-3; D call uncertain. Trimming cost V 10 bases and J 5 bases, with 16 bases left between them. The CDR3 is 13 residues long. CDR3 residues: CATSTISVDTQYF. DNA of the CDR3: TGTGCCACTTCGACCATTAGTGTAGATACGCAGTATTTT.